This record concerns one T cell receptor (beta chain) sequence. Its antigen is unknown. With a much larger clone just one base away, this may be a read error. The sample comes from a study of identical twins. TCRdb redid the calling of the 5' RACE reads with MiXCR, one entry per CDR3 protein. This table has approximately 94,000 distinct CDR3 sequences, less than 6.5% appearing once. Per the germline V gene, CDR1 is MNHEY and CDR2 is SMNVEV (reference sequence). Losses at the gene ends were 3 bases for V and 7 bases for J; bases not matched to a gene: 15. The CDR3 spans 17 residues. Regarding the study as a whole: Shared out-of-frame alpha sequences (those common to twins) showed excess low generation probability.

The V and J genes are TRBV27 and TRBJ2-5; 9 nucleotides agree with TRBD2. This receptor was identified in a woman between 45 and 65 years old in good health. Source material: memory T cells sorted from blood. The CDR3 bases are TGTGCCAGCAGTTTCGAAGGTTTTGGCGGGAGGGTAGGGACCCAGTACTTC. This sequence encodes CASSFEGFGGRVGTQYF.